The clone carrying this T cell receptor (beta chain) was detected ten times or more. Antigen specificity is unknown. The source of the sample is a study of read filtering for tumor transcriptome and immune sequencing. In the study overall: Per sample, TCR-region reads ranged about 4.05 to 11 million by IR-seq, 85 to 1273 by RNA-seq.

Molecular barcoded adaptors covering alpha/delta and beta/gamma chains were used on 400 ng RNA. TCRdb fed the reads into MiXCR, producing one record per CDR3 protein. Of approximately 45,000 distinct CDR3 sequences in the sample, 15% to 20% were seen once. J was trimmed by 3 bases and V by 4 bases; bases with no gene match: 2. The CDR3 sequence is 14 residues long. Looked up from germline, CDR1 is LGHDT and CDR2 is YNNKEL (reference sequence). Study-level points and caveats: Roughly four fifths of IR-seq clonotypes had one read, totaling approximately 4% of reads; RNA-seq: 74.6% and 44.6%. Without single-read clonotypes, shared clonotype proportions correlated more between IR-seq and RNA-seq. Even smaller IR-seq throughput identified most shared clonotypes.

This rearrangement joins TRBV3-1 to TRBJ2-2; 7 nucleotides agree with TRBD2. Sequencing was done on a sample of a population of CD138-negative cells sorted from bone marrow. This TCR derives from a donor over 35 with multiple myeloma. The CDR3 loop reads CASSLSGHTGELFF. In DNA, the CDR3 is TGTGCCAGCAGCCTTAGCGGGCACACCGGGGAGCTGTTTTTT.